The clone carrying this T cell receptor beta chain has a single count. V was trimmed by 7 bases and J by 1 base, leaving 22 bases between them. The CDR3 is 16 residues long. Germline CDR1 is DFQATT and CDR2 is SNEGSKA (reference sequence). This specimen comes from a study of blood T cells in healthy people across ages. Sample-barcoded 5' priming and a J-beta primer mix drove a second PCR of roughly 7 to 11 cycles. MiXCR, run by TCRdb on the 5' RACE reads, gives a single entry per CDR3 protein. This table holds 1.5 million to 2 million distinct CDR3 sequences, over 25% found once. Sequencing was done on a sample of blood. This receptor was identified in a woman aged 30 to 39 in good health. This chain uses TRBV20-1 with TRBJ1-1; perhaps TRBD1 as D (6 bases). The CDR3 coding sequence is TGCAGTGGGCGAATGTTGACAGGCCCTCGGAACACTGAAGCTTTCTTT. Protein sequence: CSGRMLTGPRNTEAFF.